The sequence of this T cell receptor (beta chain) was determined in a study of immune evolution from preneoplasia to lung adenocarcinoma. The wider study: HLA loss of heterozygosity: 7% AIS, about 14% MIA, 30% to 35% ADC, none AAH. Whole-study results and caveats: From normal lung to invasive adenocarcinoma, top clone frequencies appeared to decrease. T cell clonality was higher in KRAS-mutant than EGFR-mutant or wild-type nodules.

Between the mid-2010s and the late 2010s, patients underwent resection in Japan or China. Concerning this clone: Its antigen is unknown.

Only in-frame clones appear in the TCRdb table, and some are missing; sequencing was by immunoSEQ multiplex PCR. The sample holds about 27,000 clones, around 74% seen once. Germline assignment: CDR1 MDHEN and CDR2 SYDVKM. The junction had 3 bases not matched to a gene; V was cut back by 6 bases and J by 1 base. This CDR3 is built from 15 residues. Sequenced material: FFPE invasive lung adenocarcinoma tissue. The TCR sequence derives from a person in their 60s with invasive lung adenocarcinoma. Some clones in this sample may be carry-over from other donors' samples. This chain joins TRBV28 and TRBJ1-5; 10 nucleotides align to TRBD1. The CDR3: CASRDRGLSNQPQHF. The CDR3 coding sequence is TGTGCCAGCAGGGACAGGGGGTTAAGCAATCAGCCCCAGCATTTT. Drawing the rest from reference TRBV28 and TRBJ1-5, the complete variable domain is DVKVTQSSRYLVKRTGEKVFLECVQDMDHENMFWYRQDPGLGLRLIYFSYDVKMKEKGDIPEGYSVSREKKERFSLILESASTNQTSMYLCASRDRGLSNQPQHFGDGTRLSIL.